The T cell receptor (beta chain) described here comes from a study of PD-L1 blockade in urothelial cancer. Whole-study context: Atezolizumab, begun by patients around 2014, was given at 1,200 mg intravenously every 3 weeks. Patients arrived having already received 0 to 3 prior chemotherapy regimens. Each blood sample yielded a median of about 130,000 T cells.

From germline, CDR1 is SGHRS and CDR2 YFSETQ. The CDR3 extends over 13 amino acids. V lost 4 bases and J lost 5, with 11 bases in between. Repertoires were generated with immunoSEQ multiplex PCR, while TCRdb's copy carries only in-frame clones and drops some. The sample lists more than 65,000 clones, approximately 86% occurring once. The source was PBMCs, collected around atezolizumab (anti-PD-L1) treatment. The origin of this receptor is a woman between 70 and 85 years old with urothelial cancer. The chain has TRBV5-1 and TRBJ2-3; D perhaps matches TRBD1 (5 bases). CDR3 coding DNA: TGCGCCAGCAGCCCAGGGTTGGAAGATACGCAGTATTTT. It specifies CASSPGLEDTQYF. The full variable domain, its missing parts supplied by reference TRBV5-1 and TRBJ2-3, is KAGVTQTPRYLIKTRGQQVTLSCSPISGHRSVSWYQQTPGQGLQFLFEYFSETQRNKGNFPGRFSGRQFSNSRSEMNVSTLELGDSALYLCASSPGLEDTQYFGPGTRLTVL.